This TCR beta chain was captured by sequencing in a study of Graves' ophthalmopathy and Graves' hyperthyroidism. Study-level results: Blood was where most expanded thyroid clonotypes above 0.001 frequency also turned up. It was with 70.59% sensitivity and about 72% specificity that the model predicted ophthalmopathy progression.

Many counts were recorded for this clonotype. What it recognizes is unknown. V dropped 6 bases and J dropped 7; count of bases not matched to a gene: 9. Germline loops: CDR1 LGHDT, CDR2 YNNKEL (reference sequence). CDR3 length: 15 residues. Clinicians diagnosed using symptoms, serum thyroxine, TRAb, thyroid ultrasound and orbital computed tomography. The PBMCs used were ones drawn from approximately 9.9 ml of fresh peripheral blood. Amplification targeted the TCR beta CDR3 regions, with RNA transcripts as the source material. First-round RT-PCR employed HTBI primers, with a second-round multiplex PCR after it. TCRdb independently ran MiXCR on the multiplex PCR reads; one entry per CDR3 protein. The top ten clones hold approximately 13% of a sample with a few hundred thousand distinct CDR3 sequences, roughly 17% of them seen once.

The receptor was derived from an adult man with Graves' ophthalmopathy. This chain joins TRBV3-1 and TRBJ1-6, with 7 bases fitting TRBD1. The sample consisted of peripheral blood. CDR3 sequence reads: CASSNTGAGNSPLHF. CDR3 DNA sequence: TGTGCCAGCAGTAACACAGGGGCCGGAAATTCACCCCTCCACTTT.